This T cell receptor beta chain emerged from a study of T-cell reconstitution after alpha-beta-depleted transplantation in children. This CDR3 is 14 amino acids long. Trimming cost V 3 bases and J 6 bases; bases outside gene matches: 4. Germline V gives CDR1 LGHNA, CDR2 YSLEER. Construction of the TCRbeta library involved unique molecular identifiers. TCRdb passed the PCR reads through MiXCR, listing each CDR3 protein once. The sample yields around 480,000 distinct CDR3 sequences, over 25% seen once. The sample in question was PBMCs from the stem cell graft donor, obtained from the stem cell graft. This TCR was recovered from a human donor who donated a stem cell graft to a child with aplastic anemia. The genes are TRBV4-3 and TRBJ2-1, with 8 bases identical to TRBD2. This CDR3 reads CASSQEREPNEQFF. CDR3 nucleotide sequence: TGCGCCAGCAGCCAGGAGCGGGAGCCCAATGAGCAGTTCTTC.